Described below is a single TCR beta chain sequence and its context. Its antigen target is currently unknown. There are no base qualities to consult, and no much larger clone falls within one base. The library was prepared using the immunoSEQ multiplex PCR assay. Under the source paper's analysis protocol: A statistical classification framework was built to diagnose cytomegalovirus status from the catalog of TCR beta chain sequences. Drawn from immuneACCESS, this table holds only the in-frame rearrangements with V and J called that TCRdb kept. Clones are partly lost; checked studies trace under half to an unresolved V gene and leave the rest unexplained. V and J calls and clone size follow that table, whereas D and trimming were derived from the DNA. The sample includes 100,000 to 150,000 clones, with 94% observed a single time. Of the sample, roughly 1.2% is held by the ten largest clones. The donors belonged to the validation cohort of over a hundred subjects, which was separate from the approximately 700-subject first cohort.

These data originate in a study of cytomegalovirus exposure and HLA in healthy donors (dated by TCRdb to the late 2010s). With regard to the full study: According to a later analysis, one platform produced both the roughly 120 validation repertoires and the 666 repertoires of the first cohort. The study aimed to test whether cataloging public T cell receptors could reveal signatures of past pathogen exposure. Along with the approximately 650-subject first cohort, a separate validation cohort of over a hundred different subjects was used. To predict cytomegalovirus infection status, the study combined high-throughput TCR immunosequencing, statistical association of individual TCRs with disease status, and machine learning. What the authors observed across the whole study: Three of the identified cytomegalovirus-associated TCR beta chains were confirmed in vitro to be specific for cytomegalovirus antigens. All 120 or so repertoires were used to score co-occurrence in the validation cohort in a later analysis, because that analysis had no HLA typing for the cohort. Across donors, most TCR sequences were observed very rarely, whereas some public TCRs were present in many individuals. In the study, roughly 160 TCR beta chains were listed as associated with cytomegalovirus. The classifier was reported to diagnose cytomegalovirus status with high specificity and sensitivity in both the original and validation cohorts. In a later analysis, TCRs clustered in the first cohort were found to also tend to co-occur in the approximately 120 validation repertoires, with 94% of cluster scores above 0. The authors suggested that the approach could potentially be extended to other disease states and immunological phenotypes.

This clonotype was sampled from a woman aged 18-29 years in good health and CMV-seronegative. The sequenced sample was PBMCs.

The CDR3 region has the sequence CASSRQNTGELFF. The DNA sequence is given as TGTGCCAGTAGTCGACAGAACACCGGGGAGCTGTTTTTT. The rearrangement combines TRBV19 with TRBJ2-2, with the D gene not confidently named. The germline V gene (reference sequence) provides CDR1 LNHDA and CDR2 SQIVND. The CDR3 runs 13 amino acids, cysteine and phenylalanine included. Only the CDR3 DNA stays, 39 bases, in frame from base 1. V is pared back by 5 bases and J by 1 base, with 5 bases lying between the germline termini. The full variable domain, completed from the reference TRBV19 and TRBJ2-2 proteins outside the CDR3, reads DGGITQSPKYLFRKEGQNVTLSCEQNLNHDAMYWYRQDPGQGLRLIYYSQIVNDFQKGDIAEGYSVSREKKESFPLTVTSAQKNPTAFYLCASSRQNTGELFFGEGSRLTVL.